This record looks at one T cell receptor beta chain sequence and its context. The sample comes from a study of T cell clonotyping in hematopoietic cell transplantation. Data came from immunoSEQ multiplex PCR; TCRdb stores just in-frame clones and leaves some out. The sample has 9,500 to 12,000 clones; roughly 89% are singletons. This CDR3 has 14 amino acids. From germline, CDR1 is SGHTA and CDR2 FQGNSA. V dropped 8 bases and J dropped 0 bases, with 12 bases sitting between them. The gene calls are TRBV7-2 and TRBJ2-3; D may correspond to TRBD1 or TRBD2 (5 bases each). This sample comprised PBMCs, obtained 100 days after allogeneic stem cell transplant. This sequence was found in a female patient in her 60s who had an allogeneic stem cell transplant from an unrelated donor, so the T cells may come from the graft donor. Some clones in this sample may be carry-over from other donors' samples. Written as DNA, the CDR3 is TGTGCCAGCTCCTGGGGGTCTAGCACAGATACGCAGTATTTT. The encoded protein is CASSWGSSTDTQYF.